This T cell receptor beta chain stems from a study of cytotoxic CD8 clonotypes in ibrutinib-treated CLL. Study details: Among responders, 24 were partial and 2 complete; after median roughly 70 months, roughly 14 stayed remitted and roughly 12 progressed. Per sample, productive templates averaged 255,043 and productive rearrangements averaged about 100,000. General observations from the study: Patients had baseline clonality above age-matched healthy donors, and this clonality moved with circulating CD8+ T-cell counts.

The CDR3 sequence is 14 residues long. CDR1 and CDR2 from the germline V gene are GTSNPN and SVGIG (reference sequence). The germline V and J ends were trimmed by 8 bases and 3 bases, with 17 bases remaining between them. A 1 in 200,000 to 1 in 1 million T cell depth was the sequencing target. Profiled with immunoSEQ multiplex PCR; TCRdb holds only in-frame clones, not every one. The sample lists around 140,000 clones, approximately 80% occurring once. Concerning this clone: Its cognate antigen is unknown.

The source was PBMCs, collected after 36 months of ibrutinib treatment. This TCR was recovered from a human donor with chronic lymphocytic leukemia. The chain uses TRBV30 and TRBJ2-1; a possible D gene is TRBD2 (6 bases). The CDR3 DNA follows: TGTGCCAGTCTGGACTATCTTAACTACAATGAGCAGTTCTTC. The encoded protein is CASLDYLNYNEQFF.